One T cell receptor beta chain is described in this entry. What it recognizes is unknown. This sample was taken from a study of blood T cells in healthy people across ages. Overall study results and limits: Among long-lived donors, naive CD4+ cells were more numerous and diversity higher than in aged donors.

Next came a second PCR, run for roughly 6 to 11 cycles, which used a sample-barcoded 5' primer along with a J-beta primer mix. There were at least 3 million CDR3-containing paired-end reads obtained from each sample. TCRdb reprocessed the 5' RACE reads via MiXCR and lists one record per CDR3 protein. The sample consists of 1.5 million to 2 million distinct CDR3 sequences, around 36% of them appearing once. Per individual sample, total RNA of at least 5 micrograms was extracted. Looked up from germline, CDR1 is MNHEY and CDR2 is SMNVEV (reference sequence). Trimming left V 10 bases short and J 9 bases short, with 22 bases between. This CDR3 contains 14 residues.

The sample taken for sequencing was blood. This sequence was found in a woman aged 25 to 39 in good health. The chain combines TRBV27 with TRBJ2-1; D may correspond to TRBD1 or TRBD2 (5 bases each). The CDR3 protein is CATSTAVGNTEQFF. The CDR3 DNA reads as TGTGCCACCTCGACAGCGGTGGGGAACACTGAGCAGTTCTTC.